A single sample gave rise to the 21 T cell receptor beta chains below, sequenced in a study of immune characterization of retroperitoneal liposarcoma. TCRdb ran MiXCR on the PCR reads and lists one entry per CDR3 protein. The data show thousands of distinct CDR3 sequences, about 45% seen once. The sequencing input was tumor tissue. The receptors shown here come from a male donor with retroperitoneal liposarcoma.

As DNA, the CDR3 is TGTGCCAGCAGTTATTCACAGGGGAGCTCCTATAATTCACCCCTCCACTTT. Protein sequence: CASSYSQGSSYNSPLHF. The rearrangement links TRBV6-5 to TRBJ1-6; TRBD1 matches 7 bases. The trim removed 3 bases at V and 0 bases at J, leaving 5 bases unmatched. The CDR3 covers 17 residues. The germline CDR1 and CDR2 sequences are MNHEY and SVGAGI.

The V gene is TRBV3-1, the J gene TRBJ1-1; tentatively, D is TRBD1 (5 bases). Trimming pared 1 base from V and 1 base from J, leaving 10 bases between. Germline V lookup: CDR1 LGHDT, CDR2 YNNKEL (reference sequence). The CDR3 covers 15 residues. CDR3 coding DNA: TGTGCCAGCAGCCAAGTGAGGGGTGGGAACACTGAAGCTTTCTTT. It codes for CASSQVRGGNTEAFF. The full variable domain, its missing parts supplied by reference TRBV3-1 and TRBJ1-1, is DTAVSQTPKYLVTQMGNDKSIKCEQNLGHDTMYWYKQDSKKFLKIMFSYNNKELIINETVPNRFSPKSPDKAHLNLHINSLELGDSAVYFCASSQVRGGNTEAFFGQGTRLTVV.

The CDR3 DNA reads TGTGCCAGCAGCTTAATGTTGTCCGGGGAGCTGTTTTTT. Encoded protein: CASSLMLSGELFF. The rearrangement links TRBV7-2 to TRBJ2-2; D remains ambiguous. The CDR3 length is 13 residues. The V and J ends lost 2 bases and 6 bases respectively, with 7 bases between them. The germline CDR1 and CDR2 sequences are SGHTA and FQGNSA.

V is TRBV7-2 and J is TRBJ1-5; 7 bases are shared with TRBD1. J gave up 5 bases and V 5 bases, and 6 bases lay outside the gene matches. This CDR3 is built from 14 residues. Per germline, CDR1 SGHTA and CDR2 FQGNSA. CDR3 amino acids: CASSNRDRDQPQHF. In DNA form, the CDR3 reads TGTGCCAGCAGCAATCGGGACAGAGATCAGCCCCAGCATTTT.

The chain combines TRBV7-8 with TRBJ1-5; D not resolved. CDR1 SGHVS and CDR2 FQNEAQ come from the germline V gene. This CDR3 has 16 residues. V lost 5 bases and J lost 6, with 20 bases in between. CDR3 nucleotide sequence: TGTGCCAGCAGCCTCCGCCGGGTCGCAGTCGGTCAGCCCCAGCATTTT. It translates to CASSLRRVAVGQPQHF.

The rearrangement uses TRBV12-3 or TRBV12-4 and TRBJ1-4; D remains unclear. Trimming pared 7 bases from V and 8 bases from J, leaving 8 bases between. The CDR3 spans 11 residues. CDR3 amino acids: CASMRTEKLFF. The CDR3 DNA reads TGTGCCAGCATGCGGACCGAAAAACTGTTTTTT.

This clonotype counts as medium-sized. The chain links TRBV27 to TRBJ2-3, with a weak D call TRBD1 (5 bases). Germline assignment: CDR1 MNHEY and CDR2 SMNVEV (reference sequence). The V end was cut by 4 bases, the J end by 3 bases, with 17 bases between. This CDR3 is built from 16 residues. CDR3 sequence (DNA): TGTGCCAGCAGTTCCCAAAGGGCAGGGTCAACAGATACGCAGTATTTT. This encodes CASSSQRAGSTDTQYF.

The V gene is TRBV6-8, the J gene TRBJ2-3; the match to TRBD2 covers 7 bases. Trimming removed 5 bases from V and 3 bases from J; junction bases left unmatched: 2. Germline lookup yields CDR1 MNHGY and CDR2 SAAAGT. This CDR3 contains 13 residues. The CDR3 is CASSRGGTDTQYF. CDR3 DNA: TGTGCCAGCAGTAGGGGAGGGACAGATACGCAGTATTTT.

V and J are TRBV6-4 and TRBJ2-1, with TRBD2 matching 10 bases. After removal of 8 bases from V and 7 bases from J, the junction contained 8 bases not matched to a gene. The CDR3 sequence is 14 residues long. Germline-derived CDR1 and CDR2 are MRHNA and SNTAGT. CDR3 nucleotide sequence: TGTGCCAGCGCAAGCGGGAGGGAAGGGAATGAGCAGTTCTTC. It translates to CASASGREGNEQFF.

The V call is TRBV6-6, the J call TRBJ2-5; no definite D call. The J call may be wrong; the DNA end is better matched by TRBJ2-7. Germline V gene lookup returns CDR1 MNHNY and CDR2 SVGAGI (reference sequence). The CDR3 consists of 13 residues. This CDR3 reads CASSPPQTYEQYF. CDR3 DNA: TGTGCCAGCAGTCCGCCTCAAACCTACGAGCAGTACTTC.

The chain recombines TRBV6-1 with TRBJ2-3; D remains ambiguous. V lost 4 bases and J lost 5, with 16 bases in between. Germline CDR1 MNHNS, CDR2 SASEGT. The CDR3 is made up of 15 amino acids. Here the CDR3 reads CASSASSSPRDTQYF. The CDR3 DNA follows: TGTGCCAGCAGTGCATCGAGTTCGCCCAGAGATACGCAGTATTTT.

This clonotype was counted only a few times. The gene calls are TRBV7-2 and TRBJ2-1; the D is unclear. Trimming left V 2 bases short and J 3 bases short, with 5 bases between. Germline V lookup: CDR1 SGHTA, CDR2 FQGNSA. The CDR3 length is 13 residues. The CDR3 reads CASSLMDYNEQFF. The DNA of the CDR3 is TGTGCCAGCAGCTTAATGGACTACAATGAGCAGTTCTTC.

The rearrangement links TRBV6-6 to TRBJ2-3; D gene ambiguous. CDR1 MNHNY and CDR2 SVGAGI come from the germline V gene (reference sequence). V was shortened by 5 bases and J by 5 bases, with 17 bases between the two germline ends. This CDR3 has 15 amino acids. The CDR3, as DNA: TGTGCCAGCAGTGCCAACCCATGGGTCGGAGATACGCAGTATTTT. Translated, it gives CASSANPWVGDTQYF.

The chain uses TRBV25-1 and TRBJ1-1; no firm D call. V lost 5 bases and J lost 2, with 6 bases in between. Germline CDR1 is MGHDK and CDR2 is SYGVNS. The CDR3 is 12 residues long. The DNA of the CDR3 is TGTGCCAGCAGTTTAGGAAACACTGAAGCTTTCTTT. This sequence encodes CASSLGNTEAFF.

The V gene is TRBV7-2, the J gene TRBJ2-5; 8 nucleotides match TRBD2. Germline V gene lookup returns CDR1 SGHTA and CDR2 FQGNSA. With 5 bases clipped from V and 11 bases from J, the junction kept 10 bases outside the gene matches. This CDR3 spans 13 amino acids. The DNA of the CDR3 is TGTGCCAGCAGCCCGACCCTGGGACTAGAGCAGTACTTC. Residues: CASSPTLGLEQYF.

This clonotype showed up just a few times. The V gene is TRBV11-2, the J gene TRBJ2-3; 7 nucleotides match TRBD2. The CDR3 runs 17 residues. In germline, CDR1 is SGHAT, CDR2 FQNNGV. V gave up 9 bases and J gave up 6 bases; unmatched junction bases: 21. CDR3 sequence reads: CASTGSATTHGGDTQYF. The CDR3 coding sequence is TGTGCCAGTACGGGTTCTGCGACAACTCACGGGGGGGATACGCAGTATTTT.

As regards this clonotype: A read error may be the cause here, since a much bigger clone is one base away. The chain recombines TRBV7-8 with TRBJ2-3; TRBD2 matches at 7 bases. The CDR3 extends over 12 amino acids. Germline values: CDR1 SGHVS, CDR2 FQNEAQ. CDR3 sequence: CANSLLADTQYF. In nucleotides, the CDR3 is TGTGCCAACAGCTTACTAGCGGATACGCAGTATTTT.

The CDR3 loop reads CASSPTQTHEQYF. In DNA, the CDR3 is TGTGCCAGCAGTCCGACTCAAACCCACGAGCAGTACTTC. The chain carries TRBV6-6 and TRBJ2-7, with D uncertain. V lost 5 bases to trimming and J lost 5 bases, with 13 bases between them. In germline, CDR1 is MNHNY, CDR2 SVGAGI (reference sequence). The CDR3 covers 13 residues.

The chain links TRBV7-6 to TRBJ2-1, with 8 bases lining up with TRBD2. The CDR3 consists of 16 residues. V lost 1 base, J lost 4 bases, and 6 bases stayed unmatched. Germline loops: CDR1 SGHVS, CDR2 FNYEAQ. This chain's CDR3 is CASSLGVSGTYNEQFF. The CDR3 DNA reads TGTGCCAGCAGCTTAGGGGTTAGCGGGACATACAATGAGCAGTTCTTC.

The chain couples TRBV6-5 to TRBJ2-1; TRBD2 is a possible D gene (5 bases). This CDR3 spans 15 amino acids. Per germline, CDR1 MNHEY and CDR2 SVGAGI. V lost 5 bases, J lost 10 bases, and 21 bases lay in between. CDR3 amino acids: CASSKTGIIDYEQFF. The CDR3 DNA is TGTGCCAGCAGTAAAACCGGGATAATAGACTACGAGCAGTTCTTC.

As regards this clonotype: A read error may account for a junction end that differs from germline. The V call is TRBV14, the J call TRBJ2-1, with 8 bases matching TRBD1. This CDR3 spans 14 amino acids. Germline CDR1 is SGHDN and CDR2 is FVKESK. The CDR3 spells CANSQQGVYNEQFF. CDR3 nucleotide sequence: TGTGCCAACAGCCAACAGGGGGTCTACAATGAGCAGTTCTTC.